The source of this T cell receptor (beta chain) is a study of untreated major depressive disorder. Study outcomes and limitations: Depressed patients' CD4+ T cells carried increased TRBV05-01 (Vbeta 5.1) usage versus control CD4+ T cells.

Looked up from germline, CDR1 is MNHEY and CDR2 is SVGAGI. J lost 8 bases, V lost 6 bases, and 11 bases had no gene match. CDR3 length: 14 residues. Sequencing used immunoSEQ multiplex PCR; TCRdb keeps in-frame clones, though not all of them. The table lists tens of thousands of clones, approximately 92% of them singletons. In regard to this clone: Its antigen is unidentified.

Each donor gave around 32 ml of EDTA blood. This TCR came from a man aged 30 to 39 in good health. Material: CD4+ T cells from PBMCs. The rearrangement joins TRBV6-5 to TRBJ1-2; 8 positions match TRBD1. The CDR3 region has the DNA TGTGCCAGCAGGGAAACAGGGGGGAAGTGGGGCTACACCTTC. Translated, it gives CASRETGGKWGYTF.